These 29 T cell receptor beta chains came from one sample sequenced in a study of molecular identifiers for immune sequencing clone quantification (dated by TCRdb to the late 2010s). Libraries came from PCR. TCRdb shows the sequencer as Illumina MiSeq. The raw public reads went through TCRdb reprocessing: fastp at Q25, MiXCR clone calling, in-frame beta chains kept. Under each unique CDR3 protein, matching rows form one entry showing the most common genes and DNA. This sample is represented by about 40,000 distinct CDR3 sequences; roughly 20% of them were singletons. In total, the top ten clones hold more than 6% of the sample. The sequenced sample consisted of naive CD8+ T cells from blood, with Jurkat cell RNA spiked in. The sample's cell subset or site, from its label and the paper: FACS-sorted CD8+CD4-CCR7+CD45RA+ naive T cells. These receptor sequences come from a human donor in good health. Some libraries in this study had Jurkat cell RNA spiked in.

The CDR3 sequence: CASSLQGRGYTF. In DNA form, the CDR3 reads TGTGCCAGCAGTTTGCAAGGGCGTGGCTACACCTTC. The chain carries TRBV6-2 or TRBV6-3 and TRBJ1-2; D uncertain. CDR1 MNHEY and CDR2 SVGEGT come from the germline V gene. This CDR3 is 12 amino acids long. V was pared by 4 bases and J by 7 bases, with 10 bases between.

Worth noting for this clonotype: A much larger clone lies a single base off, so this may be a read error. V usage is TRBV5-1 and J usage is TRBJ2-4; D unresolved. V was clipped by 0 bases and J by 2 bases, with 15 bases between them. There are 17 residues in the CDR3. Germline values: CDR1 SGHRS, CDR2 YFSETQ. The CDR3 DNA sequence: TGCGCCAGCAGCTTGGCCCCGGGTGGAGTCACCAAAAACATTCAGTACTTC. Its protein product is CASSLAPGGVTKNIQYF.

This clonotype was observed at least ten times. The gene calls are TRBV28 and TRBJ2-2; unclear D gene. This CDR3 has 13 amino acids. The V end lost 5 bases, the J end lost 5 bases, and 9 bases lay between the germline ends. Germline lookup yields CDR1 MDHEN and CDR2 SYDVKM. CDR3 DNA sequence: TGTGCCAGCAGTCTCATAGAAACCGGGGAGCTGTTTTTT. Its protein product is CASSLIETGELFF.

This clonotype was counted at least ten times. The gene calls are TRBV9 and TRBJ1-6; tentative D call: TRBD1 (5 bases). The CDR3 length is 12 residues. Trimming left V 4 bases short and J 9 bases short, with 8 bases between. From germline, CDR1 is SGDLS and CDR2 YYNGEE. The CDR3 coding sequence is TGTGCCAGCAGCATCACAGGTTCACCCCTCCACTTT. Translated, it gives CASSITGSPLHF.

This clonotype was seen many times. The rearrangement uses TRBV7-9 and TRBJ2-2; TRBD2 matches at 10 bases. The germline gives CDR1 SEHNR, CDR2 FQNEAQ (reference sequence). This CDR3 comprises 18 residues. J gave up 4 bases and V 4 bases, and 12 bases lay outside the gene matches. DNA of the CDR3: TGTGCCAGCAGCTCCAGAATGGGACTAGCGTTAATCACCGGGGAGCTGTTTTTT. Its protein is CASSSRMGLALITGELFF.

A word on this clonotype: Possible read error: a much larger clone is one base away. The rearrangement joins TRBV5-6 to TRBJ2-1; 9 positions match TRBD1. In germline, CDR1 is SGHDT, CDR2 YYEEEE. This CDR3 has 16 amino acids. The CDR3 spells CASSLRQGVAYNELFF. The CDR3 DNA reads TGTGCCAGCAGCCTCAGACAGGGGGTGGCCTACAATGAGCTGTTCTTC.

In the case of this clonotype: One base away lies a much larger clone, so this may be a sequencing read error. The DNA for the CDR3 is TGCGCCAGCGGTCGGGGAATGGGGACTAGCTGTAGCACAGATACGCAGTATTTT. Translated, it gives CASGRGMGTSCSTDTQYF. The chain combines TRBV23-1 with TRBJ2-3, with 9 nucleotides matching TRBD2. TRBV23-1 is known as an ORF, though its function is uncertain. J was trimmed by 0 bases and V by 8 bases; bases with no gene match: 15. This CDR3 is built from 18 residues.

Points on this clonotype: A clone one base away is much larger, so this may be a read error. The CDR3: CTSSFDRENIQYF. Written as DNA, the CDR3 is TGTACCAGCAGCTTTGATAGGGAAAACATTCAGTACTTC. The genes are TRBV5-6 and TRBJ2-4, with D hard to call. CDR1 and CDR2 (germline): SGHDT, YYEEEE. The CDR3 spans 13 residues.

The CDR3 bases are TGTGCCAGCAGTTCCGATGGGGGTAACTACGGCTTGGTTGAAGCTTTCTTT. It specifies CASSSDGGNYGLVEAFF. The rearrangement links TRBV28 to TRBJ1-1, with D possibly matching TRBD1 (5 bases). Germline values: CDR1 MDHEN, CDR2 SYDVKM. The CDR3 is made up of 17 amino acids. V dropped 4 bases and J dropped 7 bases, with 25 bases sitting between them.

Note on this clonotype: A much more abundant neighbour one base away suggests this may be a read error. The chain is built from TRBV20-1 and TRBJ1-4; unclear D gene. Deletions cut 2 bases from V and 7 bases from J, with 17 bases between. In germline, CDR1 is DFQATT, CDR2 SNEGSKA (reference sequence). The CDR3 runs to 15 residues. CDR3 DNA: TGCAGTGCTAGAATCCCTGACATCGATATTGAAAAACTGTTTTTT. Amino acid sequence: CSARIPDIDIEKLFF.

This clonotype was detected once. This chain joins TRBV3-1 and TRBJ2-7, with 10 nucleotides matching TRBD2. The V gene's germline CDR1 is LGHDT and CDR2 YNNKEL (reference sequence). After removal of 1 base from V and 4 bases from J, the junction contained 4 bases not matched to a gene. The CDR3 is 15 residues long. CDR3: CASSQGRLAGYEQYF. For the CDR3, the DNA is TGTGCCAGCAGCCAAGGGCGACTAGCGGGTTACGAGCAGTACTTC.

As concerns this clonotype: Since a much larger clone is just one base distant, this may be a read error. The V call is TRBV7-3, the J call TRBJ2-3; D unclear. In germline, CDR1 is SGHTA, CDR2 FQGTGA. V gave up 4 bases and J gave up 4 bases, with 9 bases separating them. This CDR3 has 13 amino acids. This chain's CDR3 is CASSSLSADTQYF. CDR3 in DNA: TGTGCCAGCAGCTCTCTTTCCGCAGATACGCAGTATTTT. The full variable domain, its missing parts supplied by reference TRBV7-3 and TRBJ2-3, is GAGVSQTPSNKVTEKGKYVELRCDPISGHTALYWYRQSLGQGPEFLIYFQGTGAADDSGLPNDRFFAVRPEGSVSTLKIQRTERGDSAVYLCASSSLSADTQYFGPGTRLTVL.

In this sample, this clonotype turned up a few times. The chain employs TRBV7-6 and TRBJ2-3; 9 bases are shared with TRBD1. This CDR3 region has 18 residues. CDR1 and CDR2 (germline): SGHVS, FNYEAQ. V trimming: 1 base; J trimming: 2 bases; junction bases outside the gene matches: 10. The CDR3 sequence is CASSLVRTGAILTDTQYF. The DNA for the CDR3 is TGTGCCAGCAGCTTAGTGAGGACAGGGGCCATCCTCACAGATACGCAGTATTTT.

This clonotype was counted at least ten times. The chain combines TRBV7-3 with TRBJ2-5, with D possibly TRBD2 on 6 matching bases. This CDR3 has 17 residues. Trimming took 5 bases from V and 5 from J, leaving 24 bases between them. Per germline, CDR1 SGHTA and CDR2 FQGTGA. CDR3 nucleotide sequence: TGTGCCAGCAGCCCCGAGCCGGGACTCATACGGGGGGAGACCCAGTACTTC. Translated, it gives CASSPEPGLIRGETQYF.

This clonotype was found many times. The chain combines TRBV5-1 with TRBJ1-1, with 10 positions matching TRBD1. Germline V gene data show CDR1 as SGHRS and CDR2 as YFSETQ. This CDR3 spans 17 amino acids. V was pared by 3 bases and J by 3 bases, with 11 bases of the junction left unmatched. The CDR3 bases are TGCGCCAGCAGCTCGATTGACAGGGGGCAACCTCACACTGAAGCTTTCTTT. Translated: CASSSIDRGQPHTEAFF.

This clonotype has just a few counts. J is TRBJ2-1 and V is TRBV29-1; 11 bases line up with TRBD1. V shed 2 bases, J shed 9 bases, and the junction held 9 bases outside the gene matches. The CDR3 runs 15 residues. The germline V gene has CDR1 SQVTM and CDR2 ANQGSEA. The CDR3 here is CSVENPDRGLSEQFF. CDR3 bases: TGCAGCGTTGAAAATCCGGACAGGGGGCTGAGTGAGCAGTTCTTC.

The CDR3 sequence is CASSVGGNTIYF. CDR3 nucleotide sequence: TGTGCCAGCAGCGTAGGAGGAAACACCATATATTTT. The chain is built from TRBV9 and TRBJ1-3; the D is unclear. The V gene's germline CDR1 is SGDLS and CDR2 YYNGEE. This CDR3 is 12 amino acids long. Trimming stripped 0 bases from V and 4 bases from J, with 2 bases between.

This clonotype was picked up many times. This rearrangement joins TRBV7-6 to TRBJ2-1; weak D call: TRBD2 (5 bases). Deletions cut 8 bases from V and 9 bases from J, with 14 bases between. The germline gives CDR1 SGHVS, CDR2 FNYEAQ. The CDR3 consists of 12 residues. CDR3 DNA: TGTGCCAGCGGGGAGCTAGGGAGTGAGCAGTTCTTC. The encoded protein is CASGELGSEQFF. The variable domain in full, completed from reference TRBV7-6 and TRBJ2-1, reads GAGVSQSPRYKVTKRGQDVALRCDPISGHVSLYWYRQALGQGPEFLTYFNYEAQQDKSGLPNDRFSAERPEGSISTLTIQRTEQRDSAMYRCASGELGSEQFFGPGTRLTVL.

CDR3 in amino acids: CATHAGTRSYNEQFF. CDR3 nucleotides: TGTGCCACCCACGCCGGGACTAGGAGCTACAATGAGCAGTTCTTC. The chain links TRBV6-2 or TRBV6-3 to TRBJ2-1; TRBD2 matches at 8 bases. Germline V gene lookup returns CDR1 MNHEY and CDR2 SVGEGT. The CDR3 extends over 15 amino acids. The V segment lost 10 bases and the J segment 3 bases; nucleotides outside the gene matches: 11.

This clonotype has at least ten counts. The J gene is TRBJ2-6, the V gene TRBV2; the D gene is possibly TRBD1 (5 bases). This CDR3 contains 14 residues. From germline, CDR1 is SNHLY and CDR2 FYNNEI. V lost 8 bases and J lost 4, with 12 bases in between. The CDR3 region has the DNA TGTGCCAGCGGCAGGGTTCCCGGGGCCAACGTCCTGACTTTC. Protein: CASGRVPGANVLTF. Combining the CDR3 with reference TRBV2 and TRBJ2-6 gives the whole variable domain EPEVTQTPSHQVTQMGQEVILRCVPISNHLYFYWYRQILGQKVEFLVSFYNNEISEKSEIFDDQFSVERPDGSNFTLKIRSTKLEDSAMYFCASGRVPGANVLTFGAGSRLTVL.

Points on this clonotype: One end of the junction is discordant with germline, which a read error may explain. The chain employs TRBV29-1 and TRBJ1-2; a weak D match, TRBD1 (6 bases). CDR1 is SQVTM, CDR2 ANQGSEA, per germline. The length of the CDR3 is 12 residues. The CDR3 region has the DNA TGCGGCGTTGAAGACCAGGGGCGAGGCTACACCTTC. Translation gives CGVEDQGRGYTF.

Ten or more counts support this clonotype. Here the CDR3 DNA reads TGCGCCAGCAGCTGGGAGGGGTTGGGCAATCAGCCCCAGCATTTT. Residues: CASSWEGLGNQPQHF. The genes are TRBV5-1 and TRBJ1-5; possible D gene TRBD1, 5 bases. From germline, CDR1 is SGHRS and CDR2 YFSETQ. V lost 3 bases, J lost 2 bases, and 12 bases lay in between. The CDR3 spans 15 residues.

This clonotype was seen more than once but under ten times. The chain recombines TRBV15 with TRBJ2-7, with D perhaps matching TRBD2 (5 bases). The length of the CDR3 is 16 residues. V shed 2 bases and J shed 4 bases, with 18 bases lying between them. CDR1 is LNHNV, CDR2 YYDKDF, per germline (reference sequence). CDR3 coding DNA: TGTGCCACCAGCAGATACCCAGCGGTCGGAGTGTACGAGCAGTACTTC. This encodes CATSRYPAVGVYEQYF.

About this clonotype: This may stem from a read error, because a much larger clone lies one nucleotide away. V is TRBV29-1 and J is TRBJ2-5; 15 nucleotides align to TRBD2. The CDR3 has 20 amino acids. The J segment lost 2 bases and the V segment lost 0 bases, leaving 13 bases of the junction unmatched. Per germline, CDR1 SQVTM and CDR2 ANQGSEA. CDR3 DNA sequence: TGCAGCGTTGAAGATAACTACGGGACTAGCGGGAGGACCTCACAAGAGACCCAGTACTTC. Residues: CSVEDNYGTSGRTSQETQYF.

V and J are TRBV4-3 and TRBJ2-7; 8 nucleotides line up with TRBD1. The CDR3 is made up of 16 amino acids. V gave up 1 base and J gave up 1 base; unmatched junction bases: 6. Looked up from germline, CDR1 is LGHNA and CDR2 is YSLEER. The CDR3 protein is CASSQGPGGASYEQYF. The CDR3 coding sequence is TGCGCCAGCAGCCAAGGGCCAGGGGGCGCGTCCTACGAGCAGTACTTC.

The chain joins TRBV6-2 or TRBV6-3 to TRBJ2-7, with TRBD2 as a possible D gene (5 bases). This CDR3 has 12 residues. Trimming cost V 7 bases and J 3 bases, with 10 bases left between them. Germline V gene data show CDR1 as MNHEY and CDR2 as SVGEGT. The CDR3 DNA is TGTGCCAGCACGGACGGGAACTACGAGCAGTACTTC. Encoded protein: CASTDGNYEQYF.

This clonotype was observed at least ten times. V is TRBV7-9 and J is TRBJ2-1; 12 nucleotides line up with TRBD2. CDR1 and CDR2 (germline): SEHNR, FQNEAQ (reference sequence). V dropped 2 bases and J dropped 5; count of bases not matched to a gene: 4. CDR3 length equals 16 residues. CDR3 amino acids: CASSLRTSGNHNEQFF. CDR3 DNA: TGTGCCAGCAGCTTACGGACTAGCGGGAACCACAATGAGCAGTTCTTC.

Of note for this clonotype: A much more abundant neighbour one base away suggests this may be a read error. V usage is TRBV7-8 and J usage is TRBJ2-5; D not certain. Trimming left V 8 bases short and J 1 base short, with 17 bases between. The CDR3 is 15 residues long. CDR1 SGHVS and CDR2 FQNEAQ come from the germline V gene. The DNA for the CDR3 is TGTGCCAGCGGCTCGCCTCTCCTTTCCCAAGAGACCCAGTACTTC. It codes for CASGSPLLSQETQYF.

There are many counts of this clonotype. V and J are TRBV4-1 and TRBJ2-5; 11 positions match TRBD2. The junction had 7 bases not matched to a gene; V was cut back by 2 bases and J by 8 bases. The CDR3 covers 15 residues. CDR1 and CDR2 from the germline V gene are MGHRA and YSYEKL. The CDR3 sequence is CASSQTTTSGITQYF. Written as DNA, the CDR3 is TGCGCCAGCAGCCAAACCACGACTAGCGGGATAACCCAGTACTTC.